Below, 10 T cell receptor beta chains from the same sample are listed, as sequenced in a study of T cell responses to AZD1222 COVID-19 vaccine. TCRdb's copy holds only in-frame clones and misses some; the assay was immunoSEQ multiplex PCR. The data hold more than 85,000 clones, with around nine tenths observed a single time. The starting material was peripheral blood, obtained 28 days after the second AZD1222 dose. Receptors were obtained from an adult who received the AZD1222 COVID-19 vaccine.

V and J are TRBV5-4 and TRBJ1-2; D is unresolved. The ends were cut back, 0 bases at V and 7 bases at J, with 4 bases in the middle. The CDR3 sequence is 11 residues long. Germline V CDR1 and CDR2: SGHNT, YYREEE (reference sequence). CDR3 residues: CASSLDSGYTF. The CDR3 DNA is TGTGCCAGCAGCTTGGATAGTGGCTACACCTTC. The whole variable domain, remainder taken from reference TRBV5-4 and TRBJ1-2, is ETGVTQSPTHLIKTRGQQVTLRCSSQSGHNTVSWYQQALGQGPQFIFQYYREEENGRGNFPPRFSGLQFPNYSSELNVNALELDDSALYLCASSLDSGYTFGSGTRLTVV.

This chain links TRBV28 with TRBJ2-5; 9 nucleotides match TRBD1. Losses at the gene ends were 2 bases for V and 5 bases for J; bases not matched to a gene: 9. The CDR3 contains 16 residues. CDR1 is MDHEN, CDR2 SYDVKM, per germline. CDR3 loop: CASSLGGGQGIETQYF. The CDR3 DNA reads as TGTGCCAGCAGTTTAGGTGGGGGACAGGGTATCGAGACCCAGTACTTC.

The chain is built from TRBV10-3 and TRBJ1-2; D is ambiguous. Trimming pared 4 bases from V and 5 bases from J, leaving 17 bases between. Per germline, CDR1 ENHRY and CDR2 SYGVKD. The CDR3 is 15 amino acids. CDR3 loop: CAISAVSLKGYGYTF. In DNA, the CDR3 is TGTGCCATCAGTGCGGTTAGCCTCAAAGGGTATGGCTACACCTTC.

The chain carries TRBV5-1 and TRBJ1-5, with TRBD1 matching 8 bases. The CDR3 consists of 16 residues. Germline V CDR1 and CDR2: SGHRS, YFSETQ. V lost 0 bases and J lost 8; bases outside the gene matches: 10. The CDR3 DNA reads TGCGCCAGCAGCTTGGGTATCGGGAACAGGGGGGAGCCCCAGCATTTT. Translating it yields CASSLGIGNRGEPQHF. The whole variable domain, remainder taken from reference TRBV5-1 and TRBJ1-5, is KAGVTQTPRYLIKTRGQQVTLSCSPISGHRSVSWYQQTPGQGLQFLFEYFSETQRNKGNFPGRFSGRQFSNSRSEMNVSTLELGDSALYLCASSLGIGNRGEPQHFGDGTRLSIL.

J is TRBJ2-4 and V is TRBV19; D may be TRBD2 (5 bases). CDR3 length: 15 amino acids. Trimming left V 6 bases short and J 7 bases short, with 19 bases between. The germline CDR1 and CDR2 sequences are LNHDA and SQIVND (reference sequence). The CDR3 DNA is TGTGCCAGTAGGGACTTCTTCATGGTCGGTAACATTCAGTACTTC. Its translation: CASRDFFMVGNIQYF.

The gene calls are TRBV29-1 and TRBJ2-1; 13 bases are a match to TRBD2. The CDR3 has 17 amino acids. V lost 2 bases, J lost 0 bases, and 4 bases stayed unmatched. Germline loops: CDR1 SQVTM, CDR2 ANQGSEA. CDR3 in amino acids: CSVERGTSGTSYNEQFF. CDR3 in DNA: TGCAGCGTTGAACGAGGGACTAGCGGGACCTCCTACAATGAGCAGTTCTTC.

This clone was detected only once. The V gene is TRBV24-1, the J gene TRBJ2-7, with TRBD1 matching over 11 bases. V dropped 4 bases and J dropped 3; count of bases not matched to a gene: 13. The CDR3 loop spans 18 amino acids. CDR1 is KGHDR and CDR2 is SFDVKD in the germline V gene. The CDR3 nucleotides are TGTGCCACCAGTGACCCGGACAGGGGGCCTAGTCGGGACTACGAGCAGTACTTC. This sequence encodes CATSDPDRGPSRDYEQYF.

V is TRBV9 and J is TRBJ2-3; TRBD2 aligns across 8 bases. The trim removed 3 bases at V and 8 bases at J, leaving 11 bases unmatched. CDR1 and CDR2 from the germline V gene are SGDLS and YYNGEE. The length of the CDR3 is 15 residues. CDR3: CASSELAGRSGTQYF. The DNA of the CDR3 is TGTGCCAGCAGCGAGTTAGCGGGAAGGTCAGGTACGCAGTATTTT.

V and J are TRBV7-9 and TRBJ2-1, with 9 bases that match TRBD2. CDR1 is SEHNR and CDR2 is FQNEAQ in the germline V gene (reference sequence). The length of the CDR3 is 14 residues. V gave up 11 bases and J gave up 6 bases; unmatched junction bases: 11. The CDR3 sequence: CAVARTSEANEQFF. The CDR3 DNA follows: TGTGCCGTAGCTCGGACTAGCGAGGCCAATGAGCAGTTCTTC.

V is TRBV19 and J is TRBJ2-7; D might be TRBD1 (5 bases). The germline gives CDR1 LNHDA, CDR2 SQIVND (reference sequence). The V and J ends lost 3 bases and 5 bases respectively, with 14 bases between them. The CDR3 has 14 residues. The CDR3 sequence is CASSMTSGPNEQYF. The CDR3 DNA reads TGTGCCAGTAGTATGACATCAGGGCCTAACGAGCAGTACTTC.